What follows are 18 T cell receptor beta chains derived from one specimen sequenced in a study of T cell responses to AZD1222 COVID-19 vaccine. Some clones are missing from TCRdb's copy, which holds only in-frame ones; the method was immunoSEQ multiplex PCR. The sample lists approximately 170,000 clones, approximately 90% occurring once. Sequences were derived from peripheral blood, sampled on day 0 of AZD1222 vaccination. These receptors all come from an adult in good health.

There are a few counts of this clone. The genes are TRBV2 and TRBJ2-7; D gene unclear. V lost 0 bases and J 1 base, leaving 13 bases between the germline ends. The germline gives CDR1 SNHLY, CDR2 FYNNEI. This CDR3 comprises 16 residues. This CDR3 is CASSEARTGYSYEQYF. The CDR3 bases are TGTGCCAGCAGTGAAGCGAGGACGGGTTATTCCTACGAGCAGTACTTC.

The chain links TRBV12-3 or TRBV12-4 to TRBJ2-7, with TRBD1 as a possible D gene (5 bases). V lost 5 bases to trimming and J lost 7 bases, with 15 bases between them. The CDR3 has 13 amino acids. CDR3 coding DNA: TGTGCCAGCAGTACACCGACAGCAACAGAGCAGTACTTC. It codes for CASSTPTATEQYF.

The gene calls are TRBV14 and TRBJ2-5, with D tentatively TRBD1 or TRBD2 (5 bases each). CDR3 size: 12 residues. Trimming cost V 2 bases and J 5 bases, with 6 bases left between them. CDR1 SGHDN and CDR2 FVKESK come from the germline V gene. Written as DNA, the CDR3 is TGTGCCAGCAGCCAATGGGGGGAGACCCAGTACTTC. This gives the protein CASSQWGETQYF.

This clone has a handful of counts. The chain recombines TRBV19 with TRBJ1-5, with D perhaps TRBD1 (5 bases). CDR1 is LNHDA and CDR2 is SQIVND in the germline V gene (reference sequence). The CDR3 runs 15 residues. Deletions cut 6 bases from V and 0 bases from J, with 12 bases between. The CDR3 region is CASSVGTVSNQPQHF. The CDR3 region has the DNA TGTGCCAGTAGCGTTGGGACGGTTAGCAATCAGCCCCAGCATTTT. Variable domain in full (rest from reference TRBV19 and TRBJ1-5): DGGITQSPKYLFRKEGQNVTLSCEQNLNHDAMYWYRQDPGQGLRLIYYSQIVNDFQKGDIAEGYSVSREKKESFPLTVTSAQKNPTAFYLCASSVGTVSNQPQHFGDGTRLSIL.

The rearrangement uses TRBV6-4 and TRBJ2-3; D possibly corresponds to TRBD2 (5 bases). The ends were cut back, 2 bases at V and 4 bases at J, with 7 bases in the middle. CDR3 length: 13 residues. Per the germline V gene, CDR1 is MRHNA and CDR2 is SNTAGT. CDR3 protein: CASSDERADTQYF. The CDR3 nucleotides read TGTGCCAGCAGTGACGAGAGGGCAGATACGCAGTATTTT.

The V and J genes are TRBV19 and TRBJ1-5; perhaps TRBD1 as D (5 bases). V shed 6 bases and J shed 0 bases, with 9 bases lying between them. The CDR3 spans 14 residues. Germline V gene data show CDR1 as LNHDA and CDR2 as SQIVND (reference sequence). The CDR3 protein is CASRVGGSNQPQHF. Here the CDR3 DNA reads TGTGCCAGTAGAGTTGGGGGTAGCAATCAGCCCCAGCATTTT.

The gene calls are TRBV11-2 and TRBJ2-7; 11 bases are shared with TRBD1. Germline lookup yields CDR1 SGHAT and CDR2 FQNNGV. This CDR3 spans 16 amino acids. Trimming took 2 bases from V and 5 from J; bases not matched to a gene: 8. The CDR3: CASSLSGTGGFHEQYV. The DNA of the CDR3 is TGTGCCAGCAGCTTATCCGGGACAGGGGGGTTCCACGAGCAGTACGTC.

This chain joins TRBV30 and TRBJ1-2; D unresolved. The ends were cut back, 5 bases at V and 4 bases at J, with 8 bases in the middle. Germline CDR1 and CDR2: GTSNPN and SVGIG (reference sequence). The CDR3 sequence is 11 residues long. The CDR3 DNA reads TGTGCCTGGTCTCTCTCCTATGGCTACACCTTC. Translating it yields CAWSLSYGYTF.

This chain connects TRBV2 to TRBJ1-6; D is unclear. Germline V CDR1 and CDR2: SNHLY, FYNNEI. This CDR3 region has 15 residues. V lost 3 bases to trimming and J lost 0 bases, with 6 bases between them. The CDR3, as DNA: TGTGCCAGCAGTGACCCAGCCTCCTATAATTCACCCCTCCACTTT. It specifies CASSDPASYNSPLHF.

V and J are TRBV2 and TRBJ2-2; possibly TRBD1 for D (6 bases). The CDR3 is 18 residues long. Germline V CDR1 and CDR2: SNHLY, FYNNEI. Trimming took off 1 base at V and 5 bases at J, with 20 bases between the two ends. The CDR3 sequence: CASSEDPQGVVRTGELFF. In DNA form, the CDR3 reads TGTGCCAGCAGTGAAGATCCACAGGGTGTGGTGAGAACCGGGGAGCTGTTTTTT.

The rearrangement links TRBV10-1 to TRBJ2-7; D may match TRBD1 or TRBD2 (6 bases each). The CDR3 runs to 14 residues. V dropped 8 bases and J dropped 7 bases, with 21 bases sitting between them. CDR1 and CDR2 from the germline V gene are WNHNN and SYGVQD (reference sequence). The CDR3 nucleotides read TGCGCCAGCGACCTGAGGTGGGGGGCAGGGGAGCAGTACTTC. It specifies CASDLRWGAGEQYF.

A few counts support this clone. As DNA, the CDR3 is TGTGCCAGCAGCTTAGCCCCTTCGGTCACTGAAGCTTTCTTT. Its protein is CASSLAPSVTEAFF. The V and J genes are TRBV7-6 and TRBJ1-1; D is undetermined. The CDR3 has 14 residues. Germline CDR1 SGHVS, CDR2 FNYEAQ. V gave up 0 bases and J gave up 4 bases, with 9 bases separating them.

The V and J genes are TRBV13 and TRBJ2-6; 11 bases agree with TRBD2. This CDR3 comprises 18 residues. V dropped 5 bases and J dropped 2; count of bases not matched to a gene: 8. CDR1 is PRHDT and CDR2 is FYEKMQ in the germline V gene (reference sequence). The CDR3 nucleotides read TGTGCCAGCAGCGGGACTAGCGGTCTAGGGACTGGGGCCAACGTCCTGACTTTC. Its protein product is CASSGTSGLGTGANVLTF.

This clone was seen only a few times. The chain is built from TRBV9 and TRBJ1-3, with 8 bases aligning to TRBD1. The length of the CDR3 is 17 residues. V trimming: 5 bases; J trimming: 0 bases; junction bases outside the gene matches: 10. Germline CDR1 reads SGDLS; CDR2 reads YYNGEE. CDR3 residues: CASSRRGDRFSGNTIYF. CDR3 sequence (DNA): TGTGCCAGCAGTCGTAGAGGGGACAGGTTCTCTGGAAACACCATATATTTT. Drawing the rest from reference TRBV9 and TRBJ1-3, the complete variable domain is DSGVTQTPKHLITATGQRVTLRCSPRSGDLSVYWYQQSLDQGLQFLIQYYNGEERAKGNILERFSAQQFPDLHSELNLSSLELGDSALYFCASSRRGDRFSGNTIYFGEGSWLTVV.

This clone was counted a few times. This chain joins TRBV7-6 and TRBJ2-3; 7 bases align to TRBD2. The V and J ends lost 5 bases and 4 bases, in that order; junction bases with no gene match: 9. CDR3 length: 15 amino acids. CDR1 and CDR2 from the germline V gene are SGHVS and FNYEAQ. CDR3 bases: TGTGCCAGCAGCCGCCGGTCGGGGGGATCAGATACGCAGTATTTT. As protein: CASSRRSGGSDTQYF.

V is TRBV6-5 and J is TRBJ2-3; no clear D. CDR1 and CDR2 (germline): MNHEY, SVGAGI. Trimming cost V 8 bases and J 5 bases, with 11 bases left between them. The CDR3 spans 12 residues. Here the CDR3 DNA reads TGTGCCAGCCGGAGTACGGGAGATACGCAGTATTTT. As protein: CASRSTGDTQYF.

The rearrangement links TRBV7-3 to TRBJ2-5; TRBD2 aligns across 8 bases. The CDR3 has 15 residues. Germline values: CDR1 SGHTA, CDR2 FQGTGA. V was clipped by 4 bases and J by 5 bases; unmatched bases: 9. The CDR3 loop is CASSSKAGLVETQYF. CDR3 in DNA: TGTGCCAGCAGCTCAAAGGCGGGACTAGTGGAGACCCAGTACTTC.

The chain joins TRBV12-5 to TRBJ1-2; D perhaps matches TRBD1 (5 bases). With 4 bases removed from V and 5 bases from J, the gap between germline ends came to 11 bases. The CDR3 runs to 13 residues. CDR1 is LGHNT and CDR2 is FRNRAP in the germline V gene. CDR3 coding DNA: TGTGCTAGTGGTTCTATTACAGGATATGGCTACACCTTC. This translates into CASGSITGYGYTF. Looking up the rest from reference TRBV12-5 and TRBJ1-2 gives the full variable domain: DARVTQTPRHKVTEMGQEVTMRCQPILGHNTVFWYRQTMMQGLELLAYFRNRAPLDDSGMPKDRFSAEMPDATLATLKIQPSEPRDSAVYFCASGSITGYGYTFGSGTRLTVV.